Listed below are T cell receptor beta chains from one sample, sequenced in a study of T cell responses to AZD1222 COVID-19 vaccine. Sequencing was performed with immunoSEQ multiplex PCR; in TCRdb, only in-frame clones are kept and a portion is missing. This table has approximately 150,000 clones, 90% to 95% appearing once. Sequenced here: peripheral blood, sampled on day 0 of MenACWY control vaccination. These receptors originate from an adult in good health. CDR3s include the opening cysteine and the closing phenylalanine or tryptophan. D genes are given only for firm matches. Expanded clones are given a class, and other clones once, few, many or no size at all.

>TRBD1|TRBV6-5|12|-|TRBJ1-4
TGTGCCAGCAGTCCTGGGACAGTTAAACTGTTTTTT
CASSPGTVKLFF
>TRBD1|TRBV7-8|15|-|TRBJ1-1
TGTGCCAGCAGCTTCGGGGACAGGCTGAACACTGAAGCTTTCTTT
CASSFGDRLNTEAFF
>-|TRBV28|14|-|TRBJ2-7
TGTGCCAGCAGTTCGCCCCGAACAGGGCTCGTGGTAGACTTC
CASSSPRTGLVVDF
>-|TRBV6-5|14|-|TRBJ1-5
TGTGCCAGCAGTTTCGGGGGTAGCAATCAGCCCCAGCATTTT
CASSFGGSNQPQHF
>-|TRBV6-5|13|once|TRBJ1-1
TGTGCCAGCAGTTACACCCGACAGAGTGAAGCTTTCTTT
CASSYTRQSEAFF
>-|TRBV5-1|13|-|TRBJ1-1
TGCGCCAGCAGCTTAGGGTCTATTGCTGAAGCTTTCTTT
CASSLGSIAEAFF
>-|TRBV5-1|14|-|TRBJ2-1
TGCGCCAGCAGCTTGGGAGGGATCTACAATGAGCAGTTCTTC
CASSLGGIYNEQFF
>TRBD1|TRBV2|15|-|TRBJ1-1
TGTGCCAGCATTCTAAGAGGACAGGGCACTACTGAAGCTTTCTTT
CASILRGQGTTEAFF
>-|TRBV9|14|-|TRBJ2-7
TGTGCCAGCAGCCACGGCCCCAGGGAAGGTGAGCAGTACTTC
CASSHGPREGEQYF
>-|TRBV7-8|15|-|TRBJ1-2
TGTGCCAGCAGCTTGGTGACAGCCGCTGAGTATGGCTACACCTTC
CASSLVTAAEYGYTF
>-|TRBV2|16|-|TRBJ2-7
TGTGCCAGCAGTTCCGTCCGGGCCCCAGTGGGCTACGAGCAGTACTTC
CASSSVRAPVGYEQYF
>-|TRBV5-1|14|-|TRBJ2-3
TGCGCCAGCAGCTCGGACGAGGGTTCAGATACGCAGTATTTT
CASSSDEGSDTQYF
>-|TRBV19|16|-|TRBJ2-1
TGTGCCAGTAGTATGGCCAGAGGGTTCGAACGGAATGAGCAGTTCTTC
CASSMARGFERNEQFF
>-|TRBV5-1|14|-|TRBJ1-3
TGCGCCAGCAGCTTGACAGTCTCTGGAAACACCATATATTTT
CASSLTVSGNTIYF
>TRBD1|TRBV10-3|13|-|TRBJ1-5
TGTGCCACCTGGGACAGCTTCAATCAGCCCCAGCATTTT
CATWDSFNQPQHF
>TRBD1|TRBV18|16|-|TRBJ1-2
TGTGCCAGCTCACCACCGACAGGGCGGCTCGGCTATGGCTACACCTTC
CASSPPTGRLGYGYTF
>-|TRBV30|10|-|TRBJ1-2
TGTGCCTGGAGCAGAACCGGGACGGAGTTC
CAWSRTGTEF
>TRBD2|TRBV5-1|16|-|TRBJ2-5
TGCGCCAGCAGCTCCAGACTAGCGGGAGGTACAGAGACCCAGTACTTC
CASSSRLAGGTETQYF
>-|TRBV9|17|-|TRBJ2-6
TGTGCCAGCAGCGTCAGGGCCCCTGGGGCGGGGGCCAACGTCCTGACTTTC
CASSVRAPGAGANVLTF
>-|TRBV27|12|-|TRBJ1-6
TGTGCCAGCAGTCTCCTTAATTCACCCCTCCACTTT
CASSLLNSPLHF
>-|TRBV5-1|14|-|TRBJ2-5
TGCGCCAGCAGCTTGCATAAGTCTGAAGGGGCCCAGTACTTC
CASSLHKSEGAQYF
>-|TRBV28|15|-|TRBJ2-7
TGTGCCAGCAGCCCACTGGGACTTGGGACCTACGAGCAGTACTTC
CASSPLGLGTYEQYF
>-|TRBV28|14|-|TRBJ2-1
TGTGCCAGCAGTTTCAGCGCGGGGGCTGATGAGCAGTTCTTC
CASSFSAGADEQFF
>TRBD2|TRBV6-5|13|-|TRBJ2-5
TGTGCCAGCCGAGGGGAGGGCCGGGAGACCCAGTACTTC
CASRGEGRETQYF
>-|TRBV5-5|13|-|TRBJ2-1
TGTGCCAGCAGCTTGGCGCTGGAATCTGAGCAGTTCTTC
CASSLALESEQFF
>-|TRBV21-1|14|-|TRBJ1-5
TGTGCCAGCAGGGGGAGAAATAGCAATCAGCCCCAGCATTTT
CASRGRNSNQPQHF
>-|TRBV28|14|-|TRBJ1-2
TGTGCCAGCACTCCCGACCTTCGGGGCTATGGCTACACCTTC
CASTPDLRGYGYTF
>TRBD1|TRBV12-3/TRBV12-4|13|-|TRBJ2-2
TGTGCCAGCAGTCAGGACAGGGGTCGGGAGCTGTTTTTT
CASSQDRGRELFF
>TRBD2|TRBV7-9|14|-|TRBJ2-7
TGTGCCAGCAGCGGCCGGACTAGCGTCTACGAGCAGTACTTC
CASSGRTSVYEQYF
>TRBD1|TRBV7-9|14|-|TRBJ1-2
TGTGCCAGCAACCGGGACAGGGGGCGGAGTGGCTACACCTTC
CASNRDRGRSGYTF
>-|TRBV6-5|14|-|TRBJ1-3
TGTGCCAGCGTTCGGGGAGTTGAGGGAAACACCATATATTTT
CASVRGVEGNTIYF
>TRBD1|TRBV29-1|12|-|TRBJ1-2
TGCAGCGGGGGGACAGGGAATCTTGGCTACACCTTC
CSGGTGNLGYTF
>-|TRBV25-1|16|-|TRBJ2-2
TGTGCCAGCAGGGGGGGGCAGGGGTTGAACACCGGGGAGCTGTTTTTT
CASRGGQGLNTGELFF
>TRBD1|TRBV7-2|15|-|TRBJ2-1
TGTGCCAGCAGCTCCGAGACAGGGATATACAATGAGCAGTTCTTC
CASSSETGIYNEQFF
>TRBD1|TRBV9|16|-|TRBJ2-2
TGTGCCAGCAGCACCTGGGACAGGGTAAACACCGGGGAGCTGTTTTTT
CASSTWDRVNTGELFF
>TRBD2|TRBV12-5|16|-|TRBJ2-1
TGTGCTAGTGGTTTGGACCTAGCGGGAACGGACAATGAGCAGTTCTTC
CASGLDLAGTDNEQFF
>-|TRBV24-1|14|-|TRBJ2-5
TGTGCCACCAGTGATTTAGGAGGGTTGCAGACCCAGTACTTC
CATSDLGGLQTQYF
>TRBD1|TRBV28|16|-|TRBJ1-5
TGTGCCAGCAGTCCGATGACAGGGGTCGACAATCAGCCCCAGCATTTT
CASSPMTGVDNQPQHF
>TRBD1|TRBV6-5|14|-|TRBJ1-1
TGTGCCAGCAGTACCACAGGGGGCTACACTGAAGCTTTCTTT
CASSTTGGYTEAFF
>TRBD1|TRBV7-2|14|-|TRBJ1-2
TGTGCCAGCAGCCCCCCGGGACAGGGAAATGGCTACACCTTC
CASSPPGQGNGYTF
>TRBD1|TRBV3-1/TRBV3-2|13|-|TRBJ2-7
TGTGCCAGCAGCCGACAGGGACCCTACGAGCAGTACTTC
CASSRQGPYEQYF
>-|TRBV7-6|15|-|TRBJ2-7
TGTGCCAGCAGCCCACTGGGCAGGGGATTAAGCGAGCAGTACTTC
CASSPLGRGLSEQYF
>-|TRBV2|19|-|TRBJ1-2
TGTGCCAGCAGCAGAGAGGGGGTCAGGCGGGCAGGGTCTAACTATGGCTACACCTTC
CASSREGVRRAGSNYGYTF
>-|TRBV9|16|once|TRBJ2-3
TGTGCCAGCAGCGTATCGGGCCGGGGATCCCTAGATACGCAGTATTTT
CASSVSGRGSLDTQYF
>-|TRBV25-1|13|-|TRBJ1-3
TGTGCCAGCAGTGGCAGGGCTGGAAACACCATATATTTT
CASSGRAGNTIYF
>-|TRBV12-5|13|-|TRBJ1-5
TGTGCTAGTGGTTTGGACAACAATCAGCCCCAGCATTTT
CASGLDNNQPQHF
>-|TRBV27|15|-|TRBJ2-3
TGTGCCAGCAGTTTGGGGGCTAGAATGCAAGATACGCAGTATTTT
CASSLGARMQDTQYF
>-|TRBV4-2|15|once|TRBJ2-2
TGTGCCAGCAGAGAGGTAAACGCGAACACCGGGGAGCTGTTTTTT
CASREVNANTGELFF
>TRBD1|TRBV5-1|12|once|TRBJ2-3
TGCGCCAGCTTCCAGGGGGAAGATACGCAGTATTTT
CASFQGEDTQYF
>TRBD1|TRBV2|14|-|TRBJ1-2
TGTGCCAGCAAAGAGGGACAGGTTAACTATGGCTACACCTTC
CASKEGQVNYGYTF
>-|TRBV4-1|16|-|TRBJ2-7
TGCGCCAGCAGCCAAGGGATCGGACAGTTACCATACGAGCAGTACTTC
CASSQGIGQLPYEQYF
>TRBD1|TRBV7-2|16|-|TRBJ1-3
TGTGCCAGCAGCTTGAATTTTGGACAGGGCGGAAACACCATATATTTT
CASSLNFGQGGNTIYF
>-|TRBV14|13|-|TRBJ2-7
TGTGCCAGCAGCCAAGATGAGTTCGGCGAGCAGTACTTC
CASSQDEFGEQYF
>-|TRBV14|17|-|TRBJ1-1
TGTGCCAGCAGCCAAGAGGCAGGGTCCCTAAAACGGCGTGAAGCTTTCTTT
CASSQEAGSLKRREAFF
>-|TRBV13|14|-|TRBJ1-1
TGTGCCAGCACTCCTCGTAGACGGGGAAGGAGGGCTTTCTTT
CASTPRRRGRRAFF
>TRBD1|TRBV5-1|14|-|TRBJ1-1
TGCGCCAGCAGCTCGCAGGGGGCTGAAACTGAAGCTTTCTTT
CASSSQGAETEAFF
>-|TRBV5-6|13|-|TRBJ1-2
TGTGCCAGCAGCTTCACAGGTCTCCGGACCTACACCTTC
CASSFTGLRTYTF
>TRBD1|TRBV6-2/TRBV6-3|14|-|TRBJ2-7
TGTGCCAGCAGTCGGGACAGCCTTTTCTACGAGCAGTACTTC
CASSRDSLFYEQYF
>-|TRBV5-4|14|-|TRBJ2-7
TGTGCCAGCAGCCGGAATGGGGACTCCTACGAGCAGTACTTC
CASSRNGDSYEQYF
>-|TRBV29-1|12|-|TRBJ1-3
TGCAGCGTCAGGGAAGCTGGAAACACCATATATTTT
CSVREAGNTIYF